This T cell receptor (beta chain) was documented in a study of blood T cell repertoires in COVID-19. Study-wide background: The United States, Italy and Spain were the sources of the acute and convalescent COVID-19 samples. In each case, the material was cDNA or gDNA derived from T cells, B-cell-depleted T cells, or PBMCs.

Original data processing: Nucleated cell counts were estimated from reference gene primer amplification. Generated by immunoSEQ multiplex PCR, the TCRdb table keeps only in-frame clones and is missing some. The DNA was the basis for D and trimming; V, J and clone size are from that table. The repertoire includes around 250,000 clones, about 89% of them detected once, and about 4% sits in the top ten. Trimming at V came to 6 bases and at J to 5 bases, leaving 11 bases not matched to a gene. The CDR3 spans 15 residues. CDR1 and CDR2 from the germline V gene are ENHRY and SYGVKD. Cohort placement rested on clinical history that participants reported themselves.

The specimen was PBMCs or T cells enriched from blood (not recorded which). This clonotype was obtained from a woman aged 25-40 years who had recovered from COVID-19. The V gene is TRBV10-3, the J gene TRBJ1-2; 8 nucleotides line up with TRBD1. Here the CDR3 DNA reads TGTGCCATCAGGGAGGACAGGGTTGGGATATATGGCTACACCTTC. This translates into CAIREDRVGIYGYTF.